This TCR beta chain was sequenced in a study of blood T cell repertoires in COVID-19. On the study more broadly: The origin of the acute and convalescent COVID-19 samples was the United States, Italy and Spain. PBMCs, B-cell-depleted T cells, or T cells provided the cDNA or gDNA that made up the material.

As originally analysed: Amplification of reference gene primers was used by the study to estimate nucleated cell counts. The repertoire was sequenced with immunoSEQ multiplex PCR; TCRdb's copy has only in-frame clones and lacks some. V, J and clone size derive from that table, while D and trimming were established from the DNA sequence. Among 95,000 to 110,000 clones listed, 70% to 90% were seen once. The CDR3 is made up of 14 amino acids. Looked up from germline, CDR1 is KGHSH and CDR2 is LQKENI. V shed 2 bases and J 3 bases; nucleotides not matched to a gene: 3. Sequenced: peripheral blood. This TCR came from a woman aged 60-75 years with acute or convalescent COVID-19. The chain recombines TRBV18 with TRBJ2-5, with TRBD1 matching 7 bases. The CDR3 DNA sequence: TGTGCCAGCTCACCAAGACAGGGCAAAGAGACCCAGTACTTC. Translating it yields CASSPRQGKETQYF.